This TCR beta chain was identified during a study of OX40 agonist ivuxolimab in advanced cancers. Baseline, cycle 4 day 1, and cycle 7 day 1 were the blood sampling points. Here immunoSEQ multiplex PCR was the method, and the copy in TCRdb shows in-frame clones only, minus some. Here the sample spans approximately 90,000 clones, roughly 90% being singletons. The CDR3 extends over 14 amino acids. The V gene's germline CDR1 is KGHSH and CDR2 LQKENI. V lost 3 bases, J lost 6 bases, and 6 bases stayed unmatched. The genes are TRBV18 and TRBJ2-7; TRBD2 matches 9 bases. Here the sequenced sample was CD4+ or CD8+ T cells sorted from blood, taken in a trial of the OX40 agonist ivuxolimab. The receptor comes from an adult with an advanced solid tumor such as melanoma, head and neck, liver or kidney cancer. The DNA of the CDR3 is TGTGCCAGCTCACCCGGGACTAGCTTTGGCGAGCAGTACTTC. Translated: CASSPGTSFGEQYF.